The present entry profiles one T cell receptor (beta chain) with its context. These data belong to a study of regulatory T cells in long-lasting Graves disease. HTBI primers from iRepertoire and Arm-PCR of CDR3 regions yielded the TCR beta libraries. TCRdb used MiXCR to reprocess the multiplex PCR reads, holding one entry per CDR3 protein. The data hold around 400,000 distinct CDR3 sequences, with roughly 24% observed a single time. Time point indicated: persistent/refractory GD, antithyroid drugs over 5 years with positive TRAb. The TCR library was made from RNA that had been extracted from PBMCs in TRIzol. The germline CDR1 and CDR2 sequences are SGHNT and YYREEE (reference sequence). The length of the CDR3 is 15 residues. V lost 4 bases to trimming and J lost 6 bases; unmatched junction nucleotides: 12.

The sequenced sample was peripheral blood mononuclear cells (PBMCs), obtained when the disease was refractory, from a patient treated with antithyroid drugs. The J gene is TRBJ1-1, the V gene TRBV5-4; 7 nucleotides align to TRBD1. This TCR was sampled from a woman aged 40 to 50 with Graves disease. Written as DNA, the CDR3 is TGTGCCAGCAGCCCACCGACAGGGTTGGGCGCTGAAGCTTTCTTT. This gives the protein CASSPPTGLGAEAFF.